This T cell receptor (beta chain) stems from a study of blood T cell repertoires in COVID-19. Overall study context: Collection of acute and convalescent COVID-19 samples took place in the United States, Italy and Spain.

As handled by the study authors: Reference gene primer amplification in the assay estimated nucleated cell counts. Libraries were prepared by immunoSEQ multiplex PCR; TCRdb keeps only in-frame clonotypes and omits some of them. That table gives V, J and clone size, and the DNA gave D and trimming. Of over 50,000 clones listed, 85% to 90% were seen once; the top ten hold roughly 10%. With 5 bases clipped from V and 10 bases from J, the junction kept 7 bases outside the gene matches. The CDR3 has 13 residues. In germline, CDR1 is MNHEY, CDR2 SVGAGI. The sample consisted of peripheral blood. The chain couples TRBV6-5 to TRBJ2-1, with 8 bases fitting TRBD2. This TCR derives from a human donor in a cohort sampled during active COVID-19. The CDR3 reads CASSQTSVREQFF. Written as DNA, the CDR3 is TGTGCCAGCAGTCAGACTAGCGTCCGAGAGCAGTTCTTC.